The following is a T cell receptor beta chain sequence with its context. The CDR3 contains 15 residues. The V gene lost 4 bases and the J gene lost 0 bases, with 10 bases spanning the gap. Germline values: CDR1 SGDLS, CDR2 YYNGEE. The data are from a study of T cell changes during pregnancy in multiple sclerosis. Method: immunoSEQ multiplex PCR; TCRdb's copy keeps in-frame clones and lacks some. The data hold about 60,000 clones, with roughly 93% observed a single time. The chain recombines TRBV9 with TRBJ2-2; D may be TRBD2 (5 bases). The starting material was peripheral blood, obtained after pregnancy. This TCR derives from a female donor with multiple sclerosis, enrolled in a pregnancy study. Here the CDR3 DNA reads TGTGCCAGCAGCCCGGTAGCGTCGAACACCGGGGAGCTGTTTTTT. Translated: CASSPVASNTGELFF.